This T cell receptor beta chain was obtained from a study of metastatic and nonmetastatic thyroid tumors. About the research overall: Both malignant and benign thyroid patients supplied peripheral blood and tumor or nodule tissue samples, across which the repertoires of these patients were then compared. Overall study findings and caveats: Reports indicated that malignant thyroid tumors showed significantly higher TCR beta diversity than benign nodules did, in blood and tumor.

Not a single patient had been given any form of treatment at any point before undergoing thyroid surgery. Comments on this clone: The antigen remains undetermined. Given a much more abundant clone one base away, this may be a read error.

Germline assignment: CDR1 SGHNT and CDR2 YYREEE (reference sequence). The CDR3 contains 13 residues. V was trimmed by 0 bases and J by 5 bases, leaving 9 bases between them. TCRdb reanalyzed the PCR reads via MiXCR. The data hold roughly 75,000 clones, with roughly an eighth observed a single time. This chain joins TRBV5-4 and TRBJ2-7; no clear D. The specimen sequenced was tumor tissue. The origin of this receptor is a female donor with papillary thyroid cancer or a benign thyroid nodule (not recorded which). Some clones in this sample may be carry-over from other donors' samples. CDR3 DNA sequence: TGTGCCAGCAGCTTGGTGCAGTCCCACGAGCAGTACTTC. This sequence encodes CASSLVQSHEQYF.